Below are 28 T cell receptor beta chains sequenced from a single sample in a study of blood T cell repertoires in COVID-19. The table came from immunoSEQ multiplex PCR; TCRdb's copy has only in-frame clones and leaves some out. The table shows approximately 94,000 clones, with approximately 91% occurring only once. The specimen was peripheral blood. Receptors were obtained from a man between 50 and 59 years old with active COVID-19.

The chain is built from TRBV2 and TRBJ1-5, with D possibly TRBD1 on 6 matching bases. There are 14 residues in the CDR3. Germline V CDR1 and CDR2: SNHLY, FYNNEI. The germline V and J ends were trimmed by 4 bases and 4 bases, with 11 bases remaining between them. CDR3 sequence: CASSADRRNQPQHF. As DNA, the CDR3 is TGTGCCAGCAGTGCCGACAGGAGAAATCAGCCCCAGCATTTT.

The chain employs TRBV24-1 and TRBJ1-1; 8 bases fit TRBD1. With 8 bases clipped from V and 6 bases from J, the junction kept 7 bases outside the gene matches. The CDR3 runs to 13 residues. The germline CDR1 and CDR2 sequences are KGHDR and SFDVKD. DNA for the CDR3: TGTGCCACCATGCAGGGGGCGAGGGCTGAAGCTTTCTTT. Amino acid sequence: CATMQGARAEAFF.

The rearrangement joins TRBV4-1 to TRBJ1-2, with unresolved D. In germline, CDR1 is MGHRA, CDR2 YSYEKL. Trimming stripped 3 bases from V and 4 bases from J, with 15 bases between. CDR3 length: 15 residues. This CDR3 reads CASSQGLRRGYGYTF. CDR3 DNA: TGCGCCAGCAGCCAGGGCCTCCGACGGGGCTATGGCTACACCTTC.

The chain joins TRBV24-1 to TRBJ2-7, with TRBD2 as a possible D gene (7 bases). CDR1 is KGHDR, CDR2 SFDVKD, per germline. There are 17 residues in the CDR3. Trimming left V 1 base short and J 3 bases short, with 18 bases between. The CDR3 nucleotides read TGTGCCACCAGTGATTTTTGGGGGGGGCGGTCCCTCTACGAGCAGTACTTC. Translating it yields CATSDFWGGRSLYEQYF.

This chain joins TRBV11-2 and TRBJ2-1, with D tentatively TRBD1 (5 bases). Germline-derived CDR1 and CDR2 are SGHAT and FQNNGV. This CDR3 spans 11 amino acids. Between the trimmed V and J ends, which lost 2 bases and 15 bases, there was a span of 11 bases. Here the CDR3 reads CASSLTLGAFF. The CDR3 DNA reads TGTGCCAGCAGCTTAACCCTAGGGGCGTTCTTC.

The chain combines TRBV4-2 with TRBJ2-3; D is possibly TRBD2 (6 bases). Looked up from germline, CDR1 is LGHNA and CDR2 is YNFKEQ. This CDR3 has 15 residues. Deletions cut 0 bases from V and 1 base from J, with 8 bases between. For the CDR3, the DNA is TGTGCCAGCAGCCAAGATCCGGGGGGCACAGATACGCAGTATTTT. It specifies CASSQDPGGTDTQYF.

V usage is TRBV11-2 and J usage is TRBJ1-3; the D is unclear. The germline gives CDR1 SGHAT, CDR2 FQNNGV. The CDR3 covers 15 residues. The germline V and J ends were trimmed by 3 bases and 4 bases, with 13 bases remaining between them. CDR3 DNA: TGTGCCAGCAGCTTGGCTCATGGTTTGGGAAACACCATATATTTT. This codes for CASSLAHGLGNTIYF.

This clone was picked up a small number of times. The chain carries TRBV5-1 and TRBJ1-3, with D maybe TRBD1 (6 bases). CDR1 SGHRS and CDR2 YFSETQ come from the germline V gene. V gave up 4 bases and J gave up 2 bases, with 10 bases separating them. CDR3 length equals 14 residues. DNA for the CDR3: TGCGCCAGCAGCCAGGGGACAACTGGAAACACCATATATTTT. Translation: CASSQGTTGNTIYF.

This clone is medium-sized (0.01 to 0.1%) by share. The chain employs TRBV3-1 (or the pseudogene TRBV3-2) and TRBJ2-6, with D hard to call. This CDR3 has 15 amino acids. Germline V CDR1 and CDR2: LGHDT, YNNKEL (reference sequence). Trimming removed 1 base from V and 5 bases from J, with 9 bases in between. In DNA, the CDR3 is TGTGCCAGCAGCCAAGGTTCAGTTTGGGCCAACGTCCTGACTTTC. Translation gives CASSQGSVWANVLTF.

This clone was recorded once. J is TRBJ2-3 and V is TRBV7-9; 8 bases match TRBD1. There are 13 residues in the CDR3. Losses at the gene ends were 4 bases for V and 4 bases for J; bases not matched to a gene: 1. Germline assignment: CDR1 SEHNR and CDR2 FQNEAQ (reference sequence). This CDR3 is CASSSDRADTQYF. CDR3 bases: TGTGCCAGCAGCTCGGACAGGGCAGATACGCAGTATTTT.

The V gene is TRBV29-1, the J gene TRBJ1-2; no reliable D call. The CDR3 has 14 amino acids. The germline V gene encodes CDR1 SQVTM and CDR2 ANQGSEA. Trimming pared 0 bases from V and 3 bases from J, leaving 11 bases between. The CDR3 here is CSVEDITGDYGYTF. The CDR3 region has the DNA TGCAGCGTTGAAGATATTACCGGGGACTATGGCTACACCTTC.

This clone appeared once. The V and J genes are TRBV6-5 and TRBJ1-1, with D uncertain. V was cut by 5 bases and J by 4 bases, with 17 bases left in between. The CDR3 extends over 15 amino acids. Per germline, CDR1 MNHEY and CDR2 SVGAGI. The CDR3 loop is CASSKFKGVGTEAFF. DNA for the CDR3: TGTGCCAGCAGTAAATTCAAGGGAGTCGGCACTGAAGCTTTCTTT.

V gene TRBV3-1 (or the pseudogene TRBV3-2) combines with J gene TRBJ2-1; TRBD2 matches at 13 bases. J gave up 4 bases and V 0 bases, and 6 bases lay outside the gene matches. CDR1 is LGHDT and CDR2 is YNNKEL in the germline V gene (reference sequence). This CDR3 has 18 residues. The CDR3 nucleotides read TGTGCCAGCAGCCAAGAAGGGGGACTAGCGGGGATATACAATGAGCAGTTCTTC. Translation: CASSQEGGLAGIYNEQFF.

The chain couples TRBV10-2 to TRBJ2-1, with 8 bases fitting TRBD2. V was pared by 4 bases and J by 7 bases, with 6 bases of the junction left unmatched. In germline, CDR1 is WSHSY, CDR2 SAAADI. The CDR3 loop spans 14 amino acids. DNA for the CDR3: TGCGCCAGCAGTGGAGGACTAGCCGTTAATGAGCAGTTCTTC. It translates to CASSGGLAVNEQFF.

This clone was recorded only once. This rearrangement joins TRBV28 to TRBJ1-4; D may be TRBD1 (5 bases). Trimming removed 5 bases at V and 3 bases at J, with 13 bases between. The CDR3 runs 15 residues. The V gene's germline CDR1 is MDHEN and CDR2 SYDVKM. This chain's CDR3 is CASSTPGMANEKLFF. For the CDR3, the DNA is TGTGCCAGCAGTACACCAGGGATGGCTAATGAAAAACTGTTTTTT.

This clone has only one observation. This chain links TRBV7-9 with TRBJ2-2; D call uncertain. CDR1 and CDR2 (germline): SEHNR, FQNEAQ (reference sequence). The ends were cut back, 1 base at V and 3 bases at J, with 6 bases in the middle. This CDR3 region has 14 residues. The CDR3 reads CASSLGVDTGELFF. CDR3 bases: TGTGCCAGCAGCTTAGGAGTCGACACCGGGGAGCTGTTTTTT.

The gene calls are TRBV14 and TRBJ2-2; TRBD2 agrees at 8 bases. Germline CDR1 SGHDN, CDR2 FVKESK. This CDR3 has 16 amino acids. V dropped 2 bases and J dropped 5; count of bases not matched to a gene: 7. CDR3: CASSQIGGELTGELFF. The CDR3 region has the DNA TGTGCCAGCAGCCAAATCGGGGGGGAGTTGACCGGGGAGCTGTTTTTT.

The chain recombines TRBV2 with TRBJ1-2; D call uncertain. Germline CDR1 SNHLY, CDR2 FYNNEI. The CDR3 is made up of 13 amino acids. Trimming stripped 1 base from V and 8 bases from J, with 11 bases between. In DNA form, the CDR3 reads TGTGCCAGCAGTGAAGGGGGAGGGATCGGCTACACCTTC. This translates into CASSEGGGIGYTF.

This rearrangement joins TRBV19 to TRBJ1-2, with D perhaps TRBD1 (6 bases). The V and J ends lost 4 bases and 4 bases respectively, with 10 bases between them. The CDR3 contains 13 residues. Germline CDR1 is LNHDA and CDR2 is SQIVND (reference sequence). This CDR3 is CASSKQGSYGYTF. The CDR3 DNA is TGTGCCAGTAGTAAACAGGGTAGCTATGGCTACACCTTC.

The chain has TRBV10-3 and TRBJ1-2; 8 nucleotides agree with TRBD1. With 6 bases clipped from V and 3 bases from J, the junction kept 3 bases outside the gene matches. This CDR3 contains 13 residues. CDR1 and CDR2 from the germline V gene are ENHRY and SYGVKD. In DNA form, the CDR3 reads TGTGCCATCAGGCACAGGGGGGACTATGGCTACACCTTC. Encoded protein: CAIRHRGDYGYTF.

In nucleotides, the CDR3 is TGTGCCACCAGTGATGGGGCTAGCGGGAGAGGATATACGCAGTATTTT. This gives the protein CATSDGASGRGYTQYF. The V and J genes are TRBV24-1 and TRBJ2-3; TRBD2 matches at 10 bases. The CDR3 is 16 residues long. V dropped 3 bases and J dropped 7; count of bases not matched to a gene: 9. Germline loops: CDR1 KGHDR, CDR2 SFDVKD.

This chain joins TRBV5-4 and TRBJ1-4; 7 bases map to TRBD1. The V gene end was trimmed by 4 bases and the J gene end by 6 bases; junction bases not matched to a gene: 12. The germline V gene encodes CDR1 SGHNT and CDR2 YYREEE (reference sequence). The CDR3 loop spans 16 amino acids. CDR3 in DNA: TGTGCCAGCAGCCACCAGACAGGGATCGGGGATGAAAAACTGTTTTTT. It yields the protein CASSHQTGIGDEKLFF.

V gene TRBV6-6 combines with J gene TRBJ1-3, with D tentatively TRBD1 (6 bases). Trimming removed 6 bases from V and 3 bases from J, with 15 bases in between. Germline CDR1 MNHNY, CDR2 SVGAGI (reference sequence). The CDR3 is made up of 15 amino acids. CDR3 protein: CASSHREVGGNTIYF. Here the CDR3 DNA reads TGTGCCAGCAGCCACAGGGAAGTGGGTGGAAACACCATATATTTT.

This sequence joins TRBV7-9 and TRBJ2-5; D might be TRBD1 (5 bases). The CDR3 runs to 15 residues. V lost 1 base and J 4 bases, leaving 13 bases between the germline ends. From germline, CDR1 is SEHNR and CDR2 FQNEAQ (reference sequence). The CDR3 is CASSLGWQGGETQYF. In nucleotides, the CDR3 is TGTGCCAGCAGCTTAGGGTGGCAGGGTGGAGAGACCCAGTACTTC.

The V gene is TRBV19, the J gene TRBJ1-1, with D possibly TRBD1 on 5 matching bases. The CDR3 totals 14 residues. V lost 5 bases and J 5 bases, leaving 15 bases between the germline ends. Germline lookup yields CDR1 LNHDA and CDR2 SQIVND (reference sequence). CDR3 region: CASSPAGQGTEAFF. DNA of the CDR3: TGTGCCAGTAGTCCGGCAGGGCAGGGAACTGAAGCTTTCTTT.

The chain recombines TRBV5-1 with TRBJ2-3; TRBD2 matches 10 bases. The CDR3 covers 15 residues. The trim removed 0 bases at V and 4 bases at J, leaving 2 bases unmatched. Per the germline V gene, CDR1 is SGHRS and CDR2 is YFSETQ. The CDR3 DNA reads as TGCGCCAGCAGCTTGGGGCTAGCGGGAGCAGATACGCAGTATTTT. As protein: CASSLGLAGADTQYF.

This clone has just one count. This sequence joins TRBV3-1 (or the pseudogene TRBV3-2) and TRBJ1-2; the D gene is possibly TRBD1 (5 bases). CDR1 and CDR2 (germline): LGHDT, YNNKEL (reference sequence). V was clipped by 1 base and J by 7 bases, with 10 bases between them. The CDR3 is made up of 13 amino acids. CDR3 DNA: TGTGCCAGCAGCCAAGGGGGCGCAGGTGGCTACACCTTC. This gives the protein CASSQGGAGGYTF.

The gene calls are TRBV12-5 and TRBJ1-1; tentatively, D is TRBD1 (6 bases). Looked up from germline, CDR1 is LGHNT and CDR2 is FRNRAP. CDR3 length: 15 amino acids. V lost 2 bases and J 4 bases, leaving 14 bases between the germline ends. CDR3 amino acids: CASGLSLGGATEAFF. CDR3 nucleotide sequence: TGTGCTAGTGGTTTGTCACTTGGGGGGGCCACTGAAGCTTTCTTT.